Following are 32 T cell receptor beta chains from one sample sequenced in a study of monozygotic twins with inflammatory bowel disease. With the 5' RACE reads reprocessed, TCRdb shows one record per CDR3 protein and no DNA. Recorded here are 350,000 to 550,000 distinct CDR3 sequences; the top ten clones represent 2% to 2.5%. Sample: blood. These receptors were obtained from a human donor with ulcerative colitis or Crohn's disease, or a healthy co-twin of an affected twin (not recorded which).

This chain joins TRBV19 and TRBJ2-4. The germline V gene has CDR1 LNHDA and CDR2 SQIVND (reference sequence). This CDR3 comprises 14 residues. The CDR3 region is CASSFEAVNGIQYF.

The rearrangement uses TRBV14 and TRBJ1-1; no DNA is available, so the TRBD1 call from TCRdb remains unchecked. The CDR3 consists of 15 residues. The V gene's germline CDR1 is SGHDN and CDR2 FVKESK. The CDR3 is CASSPFQGSATEAFF.

The chain has TRBV9 and TRBJ2-7; TCRdb proposes TRBD1, but this gene call is untestable without DNA. The germline V gene has CDR1 SGDLS and CDR2 YYNGEE. The CDR3 extends over 15 amino acids. The chain's CDR3 is CASSVTWDTFYEQYF.

This rearrangement joins TRBV6-1 to TRBJ1-1. CDR1 is MNHNS and CDR2 is SASEGT in the germline V gene. There are 14 residues in the CDR3. The chain's CDR3 is CASRRGRLNTEAFF.

V and J are TRBV4-1 and TRBJ2-7; TCRdb selects TRBD1, and the lack of DNA leaves this call unchecked. Germline CDR1 MGHRA, CDR2 YSYEKL. The CDR3 has 15 residues. CDR3 sequence reads: CASSRGTGVRGEQYF.

The chain recombines TRBV7-3 with TRBJ2-3. The CDR3 consists of 15 residues. In germline, CDR1 is SGHTA, CDR2 FQGTGA. Here the CDR3 reads CASSLAGESTDTQYF.

The CDR3 sequence: CAWSAGREQETQYF. The chain employs TRBV30 and TRBJ2-5; absent DNA, TCRdb's TRBD2 call cannot be checked. The CDR3 has 14 residues. Germline CDR1 is GTSNPN and CDR2 is SVGIG (reference sequence).

The rearrangement joins TRBV28 to TRBJ2-2; TCRdb picks TRBD2, but there is no DNA to check that call. CDR1 MDHEN and CDR2 SYDVKM come from the germline V gene. The CDR3 totals 15 residues. The CDR3 sequence is CASRPSDRDTGELFF.

This chain links TRBV5-1 with TRBJ1-2. CDR1 is SGHRS and CDR2 is YFSETQ in the germline V gene. CDR3 length: 15 amino acids. CDR3 sequence: CASSLEGEALYGYTF. Full variable domain (missing parts from reference TRBV5-1 and TRBJ1-2): KAGVTQTPRYLIKTRGQQVTLSCSPISGHRSVSWYQQTPGQGLQFLFEYFSETQRNKGNFPGRFSGRQFSNSRSEMNVSTLELGDSALYLCASSLEGEALYGYTFGSGTRLTVV.

The J gene is TRBJ2-1, the V gene TRBV7-2; the D gene TCRdb calls, TRBD1, cannot be checked with no DNA. The CDR3 spans 15 residues. Germline V gene lookup returns CDR1 SGHTA and CDR2 FQGNSA. CDR3: CASSLGQAVINEQFF.

This chain uses TRBV6-5 with TRBJ2-3; the D call of TRBD1 rests on TCRdb alone, since no DNA is present to check it. In germline, CDR1 is MNHEY, CDR2 SVGAGI. This CDR3 region has 17 residues. CDR3 region: CASSSTRDRGISDTQYF.

The genes are TRBV20-1 and TRBJ2-1; TCRdb returns TRBD2, unconfirmable since there is no DNA. Germline CDR1 DFQATT, CDR2 SNEGSKA (reference sequence). The length of the CDR3 is 16 residues. CDR3 loop: CSARGSLAGGGNEQFF.

This chain connects TRBV5-4 to TRBJ1-1; TCRdb's D call, TRBD1, is unchecked because there is no DNA. The V gene's germline CDR1 is SGHNT and CDR2 YYREEE (reference sequence). The CDR3 totals 15 residues. The CDR3 spells CASSAQGAMNTEAFF.

The rearrangement joins TRBV25-1 to TRBJ1-2; the D call from TCRdb, TRBD1, cannot be confirmed without DNA. The CDR3 is made up of 14 amino acids. Germline CDR1 reads MGHDK; CDR2 reads SYGVNS. This CDR3 reads CASSSDRGNYGYTF.

The chain employs TRBV3-1 and TRBJ1-1. The germline gives CDR1 LGHDT, CDR2 YNNKEL (reference sequence). The CDR3 totals 12 residues. CDR3 loop: CASSHEHTEAFF.

The J gene is TRBJ1-1, the V gene TRBV7-9. The CDR3 runs to 12 residues. Germline V gene sequence: CDR1 SEHNR, CDR2 FQNEAQ (reference sequence). CDR3 residues: CASSLGHYEAFF.

The chain has TRBV4-3 and TRBJ2-7. The CDR3 runs to 14 residues. Germline V gene sequence: CDR1 LGHNA, CDR2 YSLEER. The CDR3 reads CASSQDRVSNEQYF.

V and J are TRBV4-2 and TRBJ2-7; no DNA is available, so the TRBD1 call from TCRdb remains unchecked. Germline V gives CDR1 LGHNA, CDR2 YNFKEQ. The CDR3 consists of 15 residues. CDR3 region: CASSQLDSYLDEQYF.

This sequence joins TRBV28 and TRBJ2-1; TCRdb's D call, TRBD2, is unchecked because there is no DNA. CDR1 MDHEN and CDR2 SYDVKM come from the germline V gene. This CDR3 contains 15 residues. The CDR3: CASSLGGGLGLEQFF.

This chain joins TRBV27 and TRBJ2-6; TCRdb lists TRBD1, though no DNA is available to test this call. The CDR3 runs to 16 residues. CDR1 MNHEY and CDR2 SMNVEV come from the germline V gene (reference sequence). The CDR3 loop is CASSQPTGATANVLTF. Complete variable domain (other parts from reference TRBV27 and TRBJ2-6): EAQVTQNPRYLITVTGKKLTVTCSQNMNHEYMSWYRQDPGLGLRQIYYSMNVEVTDKGDVPEGYKVSRKEKRNFPLILESPSPNQTSLYFCASSQPTGATANVLTFGAGSRLTVL.

The chain joins TRBV20-1 to TRBJ2-3; there is no DNA to check the TCRdb D call of TRBD2. The germline V gene encodes CDR1 DFQATT and CDR2 SNEGSKA (reference sequence). This CDR3 spans 14 amino acids. CDR3 sequence: CSAKTSGYTDTQYF.

This chain connects TRBV18 to TRBJ2-1; no DNA is available, so the TRBD1 call from TCRdb remains unchecked. Germline CDR1 and CDR2: KGHSH and LQKENI. The length of the CDR3 is 16 residues. CDR3 region: CASVTGGAFSYNEQFF.

This chain uses TRBV20-1 with TRBJ2-3; with no DNA, the TCRdb D assignment of TRBD2 cannot be verified. This CDR3 has 17 amino acids. Germline V CDR1 and CDR2: DFQATT, SNEGSKA (reference sequence). This chain's CDR3 is CSATLGLAGGPGDTQYF.

The rearrangement uses TRBV5-1 and TRBJ2-7; checking the TCRdb D call of TRBD1 is not possible without DNA. Germline values: CDR1 SGHRS, CDR2 YFSETQ. This CDR3 contains 14 residues. CDR3 loop: CASSLSTGPYEQYF. Combining the CDR3 with reference TRBV5-1 and TRBJ2-7 gives the whole variable domain KAGVTQTPRYLIKTRGQQVTLSCSPISGHRSVSWYQQTPGQGLQFLFEYFSETQRNKGNFPGRFSGRQFSNSRSEMNVSTLELGDSALYLCASSLSTGPYEQYFGPGTRLTVT.

This chain uses TRBV6-5 with TRBJ1-1; TCRdb picks TRBD1, but there is no DNA to check that call. The CDR3 loop spans 13 amino acids. In germline, CDR1 is MNHEY, CDR2 SVGAGI. CDR3 region: CASRATGNTEAFF.

This rearrangement joins TRBV20-1 to TRBJ1-5. CDR1 and CDR2 from the germline V gene are DFQATT and SNEGSKA (reference sequence). The CDR3 covers 15 residues. This CDR3 reads CSARDEGGGDQPQHF.

The V and J genes are TRBV12-3 or TRBV12-4 and TRBJ1-4. The CDR3 loop spans 14 amino acids. CDR3 amino acids: CASSFGVANEKLFF.

The V gene is TRBV7-7, the J gene TRBJ2-3. CDR1 SSHAT and CDR2 FNYEAQ come from the germline V gene (reference sequence). The CDR3 spans 15 residues. The CDR3 protein is CASSRTKSSTDTQYF.

The chain joins TRBV5-1 to TRBJ1-2. Germline V gene sequence: CDR1 SGHRS, CDR2 YFSETQ. This CDR3 comprises 14 residues. The CDR3 sequence: CASSLDRKLYGYTF. Combining the CDR3 with reference TRBV5-1 and TRBJ1-2 gives the whole variable domain KAGVTQTPRYLIKTRGQQVTLSCSPISGHRSVSWYQQTPGQGLQFLFEYFSETQRNKGNFPGRFSGRQFSNSRSEMNVSTLELGDSALYLCASSLDRKLYGYTFGSGTRLTVV.

The chain links TRBV5-1 to TRBJ2-7. This CDR3 contains 13 residues. CDR1 is SGHRS, CDR2 YFSETQ, per germline. CDR3 protein: CASSLIQDPEQYF.

V and J are TRBV12-3 or TRBV12-4 and TRBJ2-1; lacking DNA, the TRBD1 call made by TCRdb goes unchecked. This CDR3 has 15 residues. The CDR3: CASKPLGQGFDEQFF.

The chain carries TRBV19 and TRBJ1-1; TCRdb gives TRBD1 as the D gene, but with no DNA this cannot be confirmed. Per germline, CDR1 LNHDA and CDR2 SQIVND (reference sequence). This CDR3 is 13 amino acids long. Here the CDR3 reads CASLPRGNTEAFF.